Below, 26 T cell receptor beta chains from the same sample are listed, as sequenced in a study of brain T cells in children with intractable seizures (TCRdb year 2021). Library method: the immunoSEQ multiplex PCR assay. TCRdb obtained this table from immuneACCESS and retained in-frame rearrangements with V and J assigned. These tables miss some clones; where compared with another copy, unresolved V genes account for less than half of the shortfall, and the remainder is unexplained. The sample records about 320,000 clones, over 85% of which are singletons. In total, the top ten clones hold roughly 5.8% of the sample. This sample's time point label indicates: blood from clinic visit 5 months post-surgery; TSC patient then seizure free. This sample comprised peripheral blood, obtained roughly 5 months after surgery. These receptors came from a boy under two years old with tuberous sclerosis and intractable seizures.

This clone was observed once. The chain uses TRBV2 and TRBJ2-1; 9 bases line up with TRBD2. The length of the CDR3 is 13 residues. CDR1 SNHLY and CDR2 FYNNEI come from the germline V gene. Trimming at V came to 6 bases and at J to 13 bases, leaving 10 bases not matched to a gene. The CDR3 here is CASREREVGGQFF. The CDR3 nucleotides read TGTGCCAGCAGAGAGCGGGAGGTGGGGGGACAGTTCTTC.

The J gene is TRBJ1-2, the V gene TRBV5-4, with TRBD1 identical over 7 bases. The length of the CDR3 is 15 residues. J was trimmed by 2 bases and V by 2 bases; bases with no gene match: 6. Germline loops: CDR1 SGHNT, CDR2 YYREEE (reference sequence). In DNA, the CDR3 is TGTGCCAGCAGCTTAGGACAGGCCTTAAACTATGGCTACACCTTC. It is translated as CASSLGQALNYGYTF. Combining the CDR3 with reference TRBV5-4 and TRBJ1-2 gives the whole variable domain ETGVTQSPTHLIKTRGQQVTLRCSSQSGHNTVSWYQQALGQGPQFIFQYYREEENGRGNFPPRFSGLQFPNYSSELNVNALELDDSALYLCASSLGQALNYGYTFGSGTRLTVV.

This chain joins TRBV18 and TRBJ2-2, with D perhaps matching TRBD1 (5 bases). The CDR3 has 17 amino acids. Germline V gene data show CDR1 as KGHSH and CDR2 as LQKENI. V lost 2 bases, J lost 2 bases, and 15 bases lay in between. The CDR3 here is CASSPYRKGENTGELFF. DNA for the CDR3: TGTGCCAGCTCACCATACCGAAAAGGGGAAAACACCGGGGAGCTGTTTTTT.

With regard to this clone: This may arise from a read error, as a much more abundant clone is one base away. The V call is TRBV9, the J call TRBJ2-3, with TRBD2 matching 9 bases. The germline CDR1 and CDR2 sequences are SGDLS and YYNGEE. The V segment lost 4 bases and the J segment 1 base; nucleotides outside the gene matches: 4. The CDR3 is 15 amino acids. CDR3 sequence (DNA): TGTGCCAGCAGCACCCGGACTAGCGGCACAGATACGCAGTATTTT. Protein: CASSTRTSGTDTQYF.

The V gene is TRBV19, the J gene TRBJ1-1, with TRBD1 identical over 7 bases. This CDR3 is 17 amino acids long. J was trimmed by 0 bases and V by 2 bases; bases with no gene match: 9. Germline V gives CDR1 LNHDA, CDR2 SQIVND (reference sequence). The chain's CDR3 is CASSILNRGWVNTEAFF. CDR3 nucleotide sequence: TGTGCCAGTAGTATACTGAACAGGGGCTGGGTGAACACTGAAGCTTTCTTT.

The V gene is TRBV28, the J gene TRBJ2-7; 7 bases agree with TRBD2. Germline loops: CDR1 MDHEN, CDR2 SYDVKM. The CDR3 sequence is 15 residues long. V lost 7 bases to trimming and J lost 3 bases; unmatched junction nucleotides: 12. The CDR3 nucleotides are TGTGCCAGCACCTCCAGCGGGACGGGAGGCTACGAGCAGTACTTC. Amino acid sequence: CASTSSGTGGYEQYF.

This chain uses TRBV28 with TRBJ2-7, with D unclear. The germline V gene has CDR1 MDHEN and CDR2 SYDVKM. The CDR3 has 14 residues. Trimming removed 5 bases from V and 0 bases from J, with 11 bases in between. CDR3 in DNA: TGTGCCAGCAGTGAGGTGGGGTCCTCCTACGAGCAGTACTTC. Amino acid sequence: CASSEVGSSYEQYF. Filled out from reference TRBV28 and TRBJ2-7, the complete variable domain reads DVKVTQSSRYLVKRTGEKVFLECVQDMDHENMFWYRQDPGLGLRLIYFSYDVKMKEKGDIPEGYSVSREKKERFSLILESASTNQTSMYLCASSEVGSSYEQYFGPGTRLTVT.

The CDR3: CASSAGTGIYEQYF. The CDR3, as DNA: TGCGCCAGCAGCGCGGGGACAGGGATATACGAGCAGTACTTC. This chain connects TRBV4-1 to TRBJ2-7; TRBD1 matches at 9 bases. Unmatched junction bases numbered 6, after V lost 5 bases and J lost 4 bases. Germline CDR1 reads MGHRA; CDR2 reads YSYEKL. The CDR3 is 14 residues long.

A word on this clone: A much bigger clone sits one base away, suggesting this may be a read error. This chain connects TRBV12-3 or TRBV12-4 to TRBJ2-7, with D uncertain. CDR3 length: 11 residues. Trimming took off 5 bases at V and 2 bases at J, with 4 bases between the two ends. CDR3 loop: CASSEPYEQYF. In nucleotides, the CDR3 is TGTGCCAGCAGTGAACCCTACGAGCAGTACTTC.

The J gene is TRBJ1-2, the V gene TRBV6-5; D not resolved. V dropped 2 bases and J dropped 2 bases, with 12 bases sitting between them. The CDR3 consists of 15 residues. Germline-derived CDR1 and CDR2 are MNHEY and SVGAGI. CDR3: CASSYQTSGNYGYTF. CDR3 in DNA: TGTGCCAGCAGTTACCAGACCTCGGGAAACTATGGCTACACCTTC.

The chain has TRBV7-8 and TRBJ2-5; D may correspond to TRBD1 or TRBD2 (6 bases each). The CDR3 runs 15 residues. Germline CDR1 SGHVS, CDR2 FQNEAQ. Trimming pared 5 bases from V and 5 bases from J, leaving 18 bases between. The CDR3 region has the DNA TGTGCCAGCAGCGGAGGGGGTCAGGGAGAGGAGACCCAGTACTTC. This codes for CASSGGGQGEETQYF.

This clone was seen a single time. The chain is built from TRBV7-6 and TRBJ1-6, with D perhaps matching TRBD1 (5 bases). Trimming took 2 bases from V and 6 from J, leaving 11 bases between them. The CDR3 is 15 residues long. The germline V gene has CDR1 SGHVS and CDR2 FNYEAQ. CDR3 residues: CASSLLGLLNSPLHF. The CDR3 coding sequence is TGTGCCAGCAGCTTACTGGGGCTCCTTAATTCACCCCTCCACTTT.

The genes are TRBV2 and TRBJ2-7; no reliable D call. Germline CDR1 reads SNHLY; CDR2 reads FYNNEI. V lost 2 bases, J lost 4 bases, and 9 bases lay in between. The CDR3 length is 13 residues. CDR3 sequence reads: CASSERRLYEQYF. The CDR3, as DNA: TGTGCCAGCAGTGAAAGGCGACTTTACGAGCAGTACTTC.

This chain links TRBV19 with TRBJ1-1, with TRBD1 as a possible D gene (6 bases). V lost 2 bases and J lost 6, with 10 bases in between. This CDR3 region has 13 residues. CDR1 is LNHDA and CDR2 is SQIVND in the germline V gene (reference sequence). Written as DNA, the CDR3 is TGTGCCAGTAGTATAAATAAGGGGGCTGAAGCTTTCTTT. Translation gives CASSINKGAEAFF.

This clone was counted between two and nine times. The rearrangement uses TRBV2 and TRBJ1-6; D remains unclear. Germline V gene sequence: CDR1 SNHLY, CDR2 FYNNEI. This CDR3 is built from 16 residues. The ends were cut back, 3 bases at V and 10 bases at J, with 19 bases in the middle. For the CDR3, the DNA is TGTGCCAGCAGTGACAGTGGGCAGGCACCGATGTCACCCCTCCACTTT. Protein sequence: CASSDSGQAPMSPLHF. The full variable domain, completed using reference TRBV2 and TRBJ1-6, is EPEVTQTPSHQVTQMGQEVILRCVPISNHLYFYWYRQILGQKVEFLVSFYNNEISEKSEIFDDQFSVERPDGSNFTLKIRSTKLEDSAMYFCASSDSGQAPMSPLHFGNGTRLTVT.

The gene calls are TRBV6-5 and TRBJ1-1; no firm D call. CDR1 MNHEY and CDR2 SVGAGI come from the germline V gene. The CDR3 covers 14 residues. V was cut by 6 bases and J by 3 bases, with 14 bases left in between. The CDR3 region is CASSLPTSYTEAFF. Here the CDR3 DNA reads TGTGCCAGCAGCCTACCCACGTCCTACACTGAAGCTTTCTTT.

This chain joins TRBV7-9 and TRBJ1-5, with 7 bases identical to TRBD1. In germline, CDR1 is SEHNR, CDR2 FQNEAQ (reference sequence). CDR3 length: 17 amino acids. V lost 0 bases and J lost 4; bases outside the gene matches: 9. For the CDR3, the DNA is TGTGCCAGCAGCTTAGCCACCATCCAGACAGGGAATCAGCCCCAGCATTTT. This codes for CASSLATIQTGNQPQHF.

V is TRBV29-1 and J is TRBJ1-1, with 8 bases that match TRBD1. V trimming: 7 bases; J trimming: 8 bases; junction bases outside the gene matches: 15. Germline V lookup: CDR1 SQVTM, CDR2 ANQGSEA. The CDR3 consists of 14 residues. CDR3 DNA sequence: TGCAGCGCCGCCAACGGACAGGGAGTCCCCGAAGCTTTCTTT. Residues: CSAANGQGVPEAFF.

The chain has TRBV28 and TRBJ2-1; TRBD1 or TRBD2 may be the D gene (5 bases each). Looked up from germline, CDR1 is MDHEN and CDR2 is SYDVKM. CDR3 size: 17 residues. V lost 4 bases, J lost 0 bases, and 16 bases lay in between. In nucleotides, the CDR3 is TGTGCCAGCAGTTCCACCGGGGACCCTTCCTCCTACAATGAGCAGTTCTTC. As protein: CASSSTGDPSSYNEQFF.

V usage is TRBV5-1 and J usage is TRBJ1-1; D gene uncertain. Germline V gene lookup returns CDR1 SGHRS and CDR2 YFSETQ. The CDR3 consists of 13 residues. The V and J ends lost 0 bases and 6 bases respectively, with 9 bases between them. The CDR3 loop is CASSLATESEAFF. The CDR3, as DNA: TGCGCCAGCAGCTTGGCCACGGAGTCTGAAGCTTTCTTT.

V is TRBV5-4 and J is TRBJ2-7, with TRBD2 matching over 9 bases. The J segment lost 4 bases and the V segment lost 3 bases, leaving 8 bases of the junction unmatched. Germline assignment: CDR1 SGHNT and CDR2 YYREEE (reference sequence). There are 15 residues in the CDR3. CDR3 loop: CASSSDPGLAYEQYF. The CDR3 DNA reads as TGTGCCAGCAGCTCCGACCCGGGACTAGCTTACGAGCAGTACTTC.

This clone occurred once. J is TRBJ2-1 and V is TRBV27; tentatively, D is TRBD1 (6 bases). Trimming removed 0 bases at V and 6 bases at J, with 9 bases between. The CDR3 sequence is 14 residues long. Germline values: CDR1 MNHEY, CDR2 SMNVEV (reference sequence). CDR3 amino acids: CASSLSRGTNEQFF. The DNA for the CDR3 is TGTGCCAGCAGTTTATCGAGGGGGACCAATGAGCAGTTCTTC.

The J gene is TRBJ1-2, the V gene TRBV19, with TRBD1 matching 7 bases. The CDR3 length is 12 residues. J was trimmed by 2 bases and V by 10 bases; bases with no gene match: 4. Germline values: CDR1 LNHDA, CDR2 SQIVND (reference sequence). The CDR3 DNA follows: TGTGCCACTCTGGGACAGAACTATGGCTACACCTTC. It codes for CATLGQNYGYTF.

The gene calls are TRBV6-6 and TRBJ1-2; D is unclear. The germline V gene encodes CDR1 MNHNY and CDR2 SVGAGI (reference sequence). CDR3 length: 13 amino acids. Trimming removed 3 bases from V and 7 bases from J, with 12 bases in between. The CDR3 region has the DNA TGTGCCAGCAGTTATGACGAAACGTTTGGCTACACCTTC. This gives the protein CASSYDETFGYTF.

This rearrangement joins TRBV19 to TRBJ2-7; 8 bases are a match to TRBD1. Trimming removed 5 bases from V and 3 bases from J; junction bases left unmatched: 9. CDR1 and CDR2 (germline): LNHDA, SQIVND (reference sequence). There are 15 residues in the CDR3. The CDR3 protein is CASSLRDRSVYEQYF. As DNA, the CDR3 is TGTGCCAGTAGTCTCCGGGACAGGTCTGTCTACGAGCAGTACTTC.

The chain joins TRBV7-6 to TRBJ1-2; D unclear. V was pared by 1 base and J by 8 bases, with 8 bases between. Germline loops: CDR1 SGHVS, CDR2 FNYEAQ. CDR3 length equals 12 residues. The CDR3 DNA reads TGTGCCAGCAGCTTAGATCGGTCGGGCTACACCTTC. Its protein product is CASSLDRSGYTF.